The rows below give T cell receptor beta chains drawn from one sample of a study of T-cell reconstitution after alpha-beta-depleted transplantation in children. One entry per CDR3 protein, called by TCRdb with MiXCR from the PCR reads. Here the sample spans 250,000 or so distinct CDR3 sequences, 20% to 30% being singletons. The sample here was PBMCs, mostly from graft donor cells, taken 360 days after TCRalphabeta/CD19-depleted stem cell transplant. The receptors were gathered from a female patient aged 2-9 years who had a stem cell transplant for congenital amegakaryocytic thrombocytopenia, so the T cells may come from the graft donor. Each CDR3 is given with its conserved first and last residue. The order of the fields is clone size, V gene, D gene, J gene, CDR3 protein. D genes are given only for firm matches. For some rows the clone size is stated as once, few or many, or as a class when expanded; others skip it.

>.|TRBV10-2|TRBD1|TRBJ2-7
CASNWDRFGEQYF
>.|TRBV4-1|.|TRBJ1-2
CASSRQGQDGYTF
>.|TRBV9|.|TRBJ1-5
CASSVWQSNNQPQHF
>.|TRBV10-3|.|TRBJ2-7
CAISEWELGSEQYF
>.|TRBV7-9|TRBD1|TRBJ2-7
CASSLPGGEQYF
>few|TRBV11-2|.|TRBJ2-1
CASSLGRTAILSYNEQFF
>.|TRBV4-2|.|TRBJ2-2
CASSQDSGLSAGELFF
>few|TRBV12-3/TRBV12-4|TRBD2|TRBJ2-5
CASSLKLAGLAQYF
>few|TRBV10-3|.|TRBJ1-1
CAISGKNTEAFF
>few|TRBV3-1|.|TRBJ2-1
CASSQGGDEQFF
>few|TRBV6-5|.|TRBJ1-2
CASSLGPYGYTF
>.|TRBV4-2|TRBD2|TRBJ2-5
CASSQRGPQASGEETQYF
>.|TRBV25-1|.|TRBJ2-3
CASSAHLGADTQYF
>.|TRBV6-2/TRBV6-3|TRBD2|TRBJ2-1
CASTPSGYNEQFF
>few|TRBV7-6|.|TRBJ2-5
CASSPGVWGETQYF
>.|TRBV20-1|.|TRBJ2-3
CSATSRDETDTQYF
>few|TRBV20-1|.|TRBJ2-5
CSAEYRDRKETQYF
>.|TRBV29-1|TRBD2|TRBJ2-5
CSVRGAGGIETQYF
>few|TRBV20-1|.|TRBJ2-7
CSAIGESSYEQYF
>few|TRBV12-3/TRBV12-4|TRBD2|TRBJ2-3
CASSRGGQAHKDTQYF
>.|TRBV5-4|.|TRBJ2-7
CASDGSFYEQYF
>few|TRBV5-5|.|TRBJ2-3
CASSSGGPSTDTQYF
>many|TRBV12-3/TRBV12-4|.|TRBJ2-7
CASSFFGAYEQYF
>.|TRBV4-3|TRBD2|TRBJ2-1
CASSQDPRGLAGKQFF
>few|TRBV28|TRBD2|TRBJ2-7
CASSYFGTRSYEQYF
>few|TRBV28|TRBD1|TRBJ1-3
CASRSTGVRSSGNTIYF
>many|TRBV4-2|.|TRBJ2-1
CASSRTSYNEQFF
>.|TRBV10-3|.|TRBJ2-1
CAISDTRESSSYNEQFF
>.|TRBV5-6|.|TRBJ2-7
CASSLYDNYEQYF
>few|TRBV24-1|TRBD2|TRBJ2-3
CATSGTSGGPGWQYF
>.|TRBV6-1|.|TRBJ2-3
CASLTRDPYTDTQYF
>many|TRBV12-3/TRBV12-4|.|TRBJ2-7
CASSSQGGEQYF
>few|TRBV18|.|TRBJ2-3
CASSPQSRRASTDTQYF
>.|TRBV12-3/TRBV12-4|.|TRBJ1-1
CASSFGQGPNTEAFF
>few|TRBV20-1|.|TRBJ1-5
CSARDGGGFGNQPQHF
>many|TRBV28|.|TRBJ1-5
CASSFSNQPQHF
>few|TRBV18|.|TRBJ1-4
CASNYGQGEKLFF
>many|TRBV7-9|.|TRBJ1-1
CASSLSWGDTEAFF
>few|TRBV20-1|.|TRBJ2-7
CSAFVQGNSYEQYF
>.|TRBV6-2/TRBV6-3|TRBD2|TRBJ2-4
CASSYGGGIAKNIQYF
>.|TRBV28|.|TRBJ1-3
CASSETGTRSGNTIYF
>once|TRBV29-1|TRBD2|TRBJ2-7
CSVGPSGSSYEQYF
>.|TRBV12-3/TRBV12-4|TRBD2|TRBJ2-1
CASSRGGGAYNEQFF
>.|TRBV4-2|TRBD2|TRBJ2-1
CASSQGGGSYNEQFF
>.|TRBV24-1|.|TRBJ2-1
CATSDFLGEQFF
>.|TRBV12-3/TRBV12-4|.|TRBJ1-1
CASSLGVSEAFF
>.|TRBV9|TRBD1|TRBJ2-1
CASSPRTGVDNEQFF
>.|TRBV9|TRBD1|TRBJ2-7
CASSGRTGEYEQYF
>few|TRBV3-1|.|TRBJ1-1
CASSRYSGLDEAFF
>many|TRBV9|.|TRBJ2-1
CASSHRAPYNEQFF
>.|TRBV28|.|TRBJ1-1
CASSFTGADGAFF
>.|TRBV4-1|TRBD2|TRBJ2-7
CASSQGWQRGSYEQYF